Following are 9 T cell receptor beta chains from one sample sequenced in a study of cytomegalovirus exposure and HLA in healthy donors. Primers included in the PCR were 60 Vbeta and 13 Jbeta primers. Method: immunoSEQ multiplex PCR; TCRdb's copy keeps in-frame clones and lacks some. Found here are roughly 100,000 clones, more than 65% of them singletons; the top ten hold more than 2.5%. Specimen: PBMCs. The receptor source for this set is a young man in good health and CMV-seronegative.

The chain joins TRBV12-5 to TRBJ2-2, with 8 bases lining up with TRBD1. CDR1 and CDR2 from the germline V gene are LGHNT and FRNRAP. This CDR3 comprises 16 residues. The ends lost 11 bases at V and 4 bases at J; junction bases unmatched: 15. The CDR3 DNA sequence: TGTGCTGGCCGGACAGGGTACGCTATTAGCACCGGGGAGCTGTTTTTT. The encoded protein is CAGRTGYAISTGELFF.

This chain links TRBV29-1 with TRBJ2-3; 12 bases are shared with TRBD1. Germline CDR1 reads SQVTM; CDR2 reads ANQGSEA. The CDR3 covers 15 residues. V shed 7 bases and J 0 bases; nucleotides not matched to a gene: 5. The DNA for the CDR3 is TGCAGCGCCGGGACAGGGGGCTATAGCACAGATACGCAGTATTTT. Protein product: CSAGTGGYSTDTQYF.

The V gene is TRBV7-9, the J gene TRBJ2-3, with 13 bases that match TRBD2. In germline, CDR1 is SEHNR, CDR2 FQNEAQ (reference sequence). This CDR3 contains 18 residues. Losses at the gene ends were 5 bases for V and 0 bases for J; bases not matched to a gene: 8. CDR3 sequence (DNA): TGTGCCAGCAGCCCAGGACTAGCGGGAGTTCTCAGCACAGATACGCAGTATTTT. This codes for CASSPGLAGVLSTDTQYF.

A few counts support this clone. The rearrangement links TRBV4-3 to TRBJ1-6; D is uncertain. The CDR3 has 16 residues. Deletions cut 0 bases from V and 7 bases from J, with 13 bases between. Germline V CDR1 and CDR2: LGHNA, YSLEER. The CDR3 here is CASSQEGHPTNSPLHF. In nucleotides, the CDR3 is TGCGCCAGCAGCCAAGAGGGCCATCCTACCAATTCACCCCTCCACTTT.

The chain is built from TRBV18 and TRBJ2-7; D gene uncertain. Trimming shortened V by 3 bases and J by 1 base, and 7 bases separated the two germline ends. Germline V lookup: CDR1 KGHSH, CDR2 LQKENI. CDR3 size: 13 residues. The CDR3 DNA follows: TGTGCCAGCTCACCTTTGCAGTCCTACGAGCAGTACTTC. Translation gives CASSPLQSYEQYF.

This chain joins TRBV5-1 and TRBJ2-5, with TRBD1 matching 7 bases. This CDR3 contains 14 residues. J gave up 2 bases and V 4 bases, and 5 bases lay outside the gene matches. Germline V CDR1 and CDR2: SGHRS, YFSETQ. CDR3 DNA sequence: TGCGCCAGCAGCGCAGGGACAGTTCAAGAGACCCAGTACTTC. Its translation is CASSAGTVQETQYF.

The sample holds a few counts of this clone. V is TRBV9 and J is TRBJ1-2, with 8 bases matching TRBD1. The germline gives CDR1 SGDLS, CDR2 YYNGEE. CDR3 length equals 15 residues. The J segment lost 1 base and the V segment lost 2 bases, leaving 4 bases of the junction unmatched. CDR3 region: CASSVDRDGNYGYTF. Here the CDR3 DNA reads TGTGCCAGCAGCGTGGACAGGGACGGTAACTATGGCTACACCTTC.

V gene TRBV30 combines with J gene TRBJ2-7, with 11 bases aligning to TRBD1. J was trimmed by 3 bases and V by 1 base; bases with no gene match: 5. The CDR3 length is 15 residues. Germline values: CDR1 GTSNPN, CDR2 SVGIG (reference sequence). CDR3 sequence: CAWSDTGTGGYEQYF. The CDR3 DNA sequence: TGTGCCTGGAGTGACACCGGGACAGGGGGCTACGAGCAGTACTTC.

The chain carries TRBV19 and TRBJ2-7; D might be TRBD1 (5 bases). The CDR3 consists of 14 residues. Trimming took off 9 bases at V and 3 bases at J, with 18 bases between the two ends. Germline loops: CDR1 LNHDA, CDR2 SQIVND (reference sequence). The CDR3 DNA reads TGTGCCAGGAGTTACGACAGAGTGGGCTACGAGCAGTACTTC. It codes for CARSYDRVGYEQYF.